This T cell receptor (beta chain) comes out of a study of blood T cell repertoires in COVID-19. Study overall: The samples span acute and convalescent COVID-19 from the United States, Italy and Spain. In each case, the material was cDNA or gDNA derived from T cells, B-cell-depleted T cells, or PBMCs.

This CDR3 spans 13 amino acids. Trimming cost V 8 bases and J 0 bases, with 8 bases left between them. CDR1 is SEHNR, CDR2 FQNEAQ, per germline (reference sequence). Authors' processing steps: Estimates of nucleated cell counts were drawn from the amplification of reference gene primers. Sequenced by immunoSEQ multiplex PCR; TCRdb stores in-frame clones only, minus some. The DNA gave D and trimming, while V, J and clone size come from that table. This table holds about 240,000 clones, approximately 86% found once. The sample consisted of peripheral blood. The origin of this receptor is a man aged 60-69 years who had recovered from COVID-19. The chain uses TRBV7-9 and TRBJ2-1; D is perhaps TRBD1 (6 bases). The CDR3 nucleotides are TGTGCCAGCCAGGGGAGCTCCTACAATGAGCAGTTCTTC. It yields the protein CASQGSSYNEQFF.